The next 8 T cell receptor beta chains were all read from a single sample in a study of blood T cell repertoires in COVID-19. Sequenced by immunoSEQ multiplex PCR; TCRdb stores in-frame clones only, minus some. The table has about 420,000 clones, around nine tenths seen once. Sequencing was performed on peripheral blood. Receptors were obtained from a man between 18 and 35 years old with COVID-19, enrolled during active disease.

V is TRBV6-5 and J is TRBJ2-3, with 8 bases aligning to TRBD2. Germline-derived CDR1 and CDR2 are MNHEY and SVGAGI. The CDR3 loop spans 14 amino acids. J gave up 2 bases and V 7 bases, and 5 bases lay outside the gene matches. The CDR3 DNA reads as TGTGCCAGCAAGCGGGGGTCCCTCACAGATACGCAGTATTTT. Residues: CASKRGSLTDTQYF.

CDR3 protein: CASSEMAGGFPDTQYF. The CDR3 DNA is TGTGCCAGCAGTGAGATGGCGGGTGGGTTCCCAGATACGCAGTATTTT. The chain employs TRBV6-1 and TRBJ2-3; possible D gene TRBD2, 5 bases. The CDR3 covers 16 residues. Trimming took off 3 bases at V and 4 bases at J, with 17 bases between the two ends. Germline V gene data show CDR1 as MNHNS and CDR2 as SASEGT.

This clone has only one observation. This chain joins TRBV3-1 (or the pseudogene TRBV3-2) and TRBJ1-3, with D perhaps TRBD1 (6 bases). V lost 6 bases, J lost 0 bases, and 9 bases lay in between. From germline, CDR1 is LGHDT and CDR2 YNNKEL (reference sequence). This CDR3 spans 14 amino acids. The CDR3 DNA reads TGTGCCAGCAGTCACAGGGACTCTGGAAACACCATATATTTT. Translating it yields CASSHRDSGNTIYF.

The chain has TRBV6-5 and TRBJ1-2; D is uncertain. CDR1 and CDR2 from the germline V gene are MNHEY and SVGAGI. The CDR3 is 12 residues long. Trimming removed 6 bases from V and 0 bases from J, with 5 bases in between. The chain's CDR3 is CASSIANYGYTF. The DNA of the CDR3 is TGTGCCAGCAGCATAGCTAACTATGGCTACACCTTC.

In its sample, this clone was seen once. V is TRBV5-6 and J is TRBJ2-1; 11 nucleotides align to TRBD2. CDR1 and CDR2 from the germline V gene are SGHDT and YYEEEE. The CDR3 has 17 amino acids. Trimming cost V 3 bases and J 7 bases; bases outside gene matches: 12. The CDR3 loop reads CASSSTGLAGGLNEQFF. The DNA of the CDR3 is TGTGCCAGCAGCTCGACCGGACTAGCGGGTGGTCTGAATGAGCAGTTCTTC. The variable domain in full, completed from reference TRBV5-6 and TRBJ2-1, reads DAGVTQSPTHLIKTRGQQVTLRCSPKSGHDTVSWYQQALGQGPQFIFQYYEEEERQRGNFPDRFSGHQFPNYSSELNVNALLLGDSALYLCASSSTGLAGGLNEQFFGPGTRLTVL.

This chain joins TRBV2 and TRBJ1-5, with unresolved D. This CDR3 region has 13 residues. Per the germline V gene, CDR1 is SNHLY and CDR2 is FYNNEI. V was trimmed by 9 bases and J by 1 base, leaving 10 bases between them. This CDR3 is CASERGSNQPQHF. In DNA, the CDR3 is TGTGCCAGTGAGAGAGGGAGCAATCAGCCCCAGCATTTT.

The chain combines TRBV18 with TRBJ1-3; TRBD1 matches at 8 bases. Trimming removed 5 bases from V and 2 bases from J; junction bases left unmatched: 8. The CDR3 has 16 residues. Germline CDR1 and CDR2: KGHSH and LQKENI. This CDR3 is CASSYGQGLAGNTIYF. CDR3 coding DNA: TGTGCCAGCTCATATGGACAGGGTCTTGCTGGAAACACCATATATTTT.

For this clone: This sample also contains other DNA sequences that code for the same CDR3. The CDR3: CSVLGGTEAFF. CDR3 nucleotides: TGCAGCGTCTTGGGGGGCACTGAAGCTTTCTTT. V is TRBV29-1 and J is TRBJ1-1; tentative D call: TRBD1 (5 bases). V gave up 6 bases and J gave up 4 bases, with 9 bases separating them. The CDR3 totals 11 residues. Germline CDR1 is SQVTM and CDR2 is ANQGSEA.